In its sample, the clone carrying this T cell receptor beta chain was seen many times. No antigen is known for it. This CDR3 is 13 amino acids long. The junction had 2 bases not matched to a gene; V was cut back by 5 bases and J by 6 bases. Germline assignment: CDR1 ENHRY and CDR2 SYGVKD. In terms of origin and age, donors were healthy Caucasian individuals from Russia aged 6 to 90. Total RNA extraction produced at least 5.5 micrograms (per sample) for the study. These data come from a study of blood T cells in healthy people across ages. Study results and caveats: Donor CMV status, an unknown factor, possibly confounded changes in expanded clonotypes.

Primed by a sample-barcoded 5' primer and a J-beta primer mix, a second PCR proceeded for roughly 6 to 12 cycles. Each CDR3 protein gets one entry after TCRdb re-called the 5' RACE reads with MiXCR. The sample has around 870,000 distinct CDR3 sequences; around 30% are singletons. Sequencing input: blood. J is TRBJ1-2 and V is TRBV10-3; 11 bases fit TRBD1. This clonotype was obtained from a woman older than 75 in good health. CDR3 in DNA: TGTGCCATCAGTATGGGACAGGGGGATGGCTACACCTTC. Amino acids: CAISMGQGDGYTF.